This paragraph reports one T cell receptor (beta chain). The data originate from a study of blood T cell repertoires in COVID-19. On the study more broadly: COVID-19 samples collected from the United States, Italy and Spain covered acute and convalescent phases. Nucleic acid was either cDNA or gDNA, and it came from T cells, B-cell-depleted T cells, or PBMCs.

As handled by the study authors: Amplification of reference gene primers provided the estimated nucleated cell counts. Some clones are missing from TCRdb's copy, which holds only in-frame ones; the method was immunoSEQ multiplex PCR. From that table come the V and J calls and clone size; the DNA was used to work out D and trimming. In the table there are around 77,000 clones, 86% of which are singletons. This CDR3 has 15 residues. Germline loops: CDR1 MGHRA, CDR2 YSYEKL. V shed 4 bases, J shed 4 bases, and the junction held 9 bases outside the gene matches. The sequencing input was peripheral blood. V is TRBV4-1 and J is TRBJ2-7, with TRBD1 matching over 8 bases. This TCR derives from a man between 65 and 85 years old with active or convalescent COVID-19. The CDR3 bases are TGCGCCAGCAGCCGGGGGACAGGTCTTCAATACGAGCAGTACTTC. Residues: CASSRGTGLQYEQYF.